This T cell receptor beta chain was documented in a study of cytomegalovirus exposure and HLA in healthy donors. The junction had 4 bases not matched to a gene; V was cut back by 0 bases and J by 4 bases. This CDR3 spans 16 amino acids. CDR1 and CDR2 (germline): LGHNA, YNFKEQ. The primer mix had 60 Vbeta and 13 Jbeta primers. Sequenced by immunoSEQ multiplex PCR; TCRdb stores in-frame clones only, minus some. The sample lists around 150,000 clones; 77% were seen once. Comments on this clone: The antigen is unknown.

Study outcomes and limitations: Specificity for CMV antigens was confirmed in vitro for a few of the CMV-associated chains. In a later analysis, TCR beta V- and J-gene trimming showed a link to a missense DCLRE1C variant.

The receptor was derived from a woman between 40 and 55 years old in good health and CMV-seronegative. The chain combines TRBV4-2 with TRBJ2-1; TRBD2 matches at 9 bases. Sequencing used PBMCs. The CDR3 nucleotides read TGTGCCAGCAGCCAAGATCTCCTAGCGGGGTACAATGAGCAGTTCTTC. Encoded protein: CASSQDLLAGYNEQFF.